This T cell receptor (beta chain) was recovered during a study of shared clonotypes between healthy human individuals. Sequencing used immunoSEQ multiplex PCR; TCRdb keeps in-frame clones, though not all of them. The sample has about 330,000 clones, around 86% seen once. There are 12 residues in the CDR3. Germline-derived CDR1 and CDR2 are MDHEN and SYDVKM. The sample holds one count of this clone. Material for sequencing was memory CD8+ T cells sorted from blood. Subset reported: CD45RO+ cells pooled with CCR7-negative TemRA cells. The V call is TRBV28, the J call TRBJ2-5; TRBD2 might be the D (5 bases). With the DNA end fitting TRBJ2-7 better, the J assignment may be wrong. The TCR was taken from a man aged 18 to 30 in good health. CDR3 coding DNA: TGTGCCGCCCAAGAACGCGGGTACGAGCAGTACTTC. Residues: CAAQERGYEQYF.